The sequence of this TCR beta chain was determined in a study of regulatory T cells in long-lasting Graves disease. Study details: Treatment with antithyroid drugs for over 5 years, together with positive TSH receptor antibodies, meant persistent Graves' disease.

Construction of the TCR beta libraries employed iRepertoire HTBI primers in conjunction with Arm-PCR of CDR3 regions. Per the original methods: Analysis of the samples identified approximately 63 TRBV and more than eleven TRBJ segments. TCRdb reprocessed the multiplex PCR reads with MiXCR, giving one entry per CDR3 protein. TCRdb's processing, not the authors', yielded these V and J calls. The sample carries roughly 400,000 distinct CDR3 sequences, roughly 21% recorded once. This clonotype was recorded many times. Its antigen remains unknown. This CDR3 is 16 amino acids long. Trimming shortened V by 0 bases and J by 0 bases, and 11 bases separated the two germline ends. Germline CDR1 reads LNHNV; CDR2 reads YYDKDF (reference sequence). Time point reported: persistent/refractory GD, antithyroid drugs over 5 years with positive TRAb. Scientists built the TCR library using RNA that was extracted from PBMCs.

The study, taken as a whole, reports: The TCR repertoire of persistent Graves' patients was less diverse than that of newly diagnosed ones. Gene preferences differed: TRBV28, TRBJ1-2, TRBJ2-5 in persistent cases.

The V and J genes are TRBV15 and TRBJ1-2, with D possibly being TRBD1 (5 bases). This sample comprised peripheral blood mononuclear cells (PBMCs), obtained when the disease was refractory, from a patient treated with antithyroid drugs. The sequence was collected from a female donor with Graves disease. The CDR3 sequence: CATSRDVTVANYGYTF. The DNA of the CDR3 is TGTGCCACCAGCAGAGATGTGACAGTTGCTAACTATGGCTACACCTTC.